This T cell receptor beta chain is drawn from a study of T cells in Graves' hyperthyroidism and ophthalmopathy. At least ten counts were recorded for this clonotype. Its antigen is unknown. Deletions cut 3 bases from V and 8 bases from J, with 16 bases between. The length of the CDR3 is 14 residues. Germline CDR1 MDHEN, CDR2 SYDVKM. Regarding the study as a whole: In the blood, most expanded thyroid clonotypes above 0.001 appeared as well.

Regions amplified from RNA transcripts were the TCR beta CDR3 regions. RT-PCR in the first round (using the HTBI primer set) targeted the TCR CDR3. Each CDR3 protein gets one entry after TCRdb re-called the multiplex PCR reads with MiXCR. This sample has about 530,000 distinct CDR3 sequences, with roughly 15% found just once. The chain joins TRBV28 to TRBJ1-1, with D possibly TRBD1 on 6 matching bases. The clonotype originates from a woman younger than 30 with Graves' ophthalmopathy. The sample consisted of blood. CDR3 DNA sequence: TGTGCCAGCAGTTTCAGGGGCCTGGCGGGAGAAGCTTTCTTT. Translation gives CASSFRGLAGEAFF.